The 29 T cell receptor beta chains given below trace back to one sample, sequenced in a study of T-cell reconstitution after alpha-beta-depleted transplantation in children. Preparation of the TCRbeta library used unique molecular identifiers. TCRdb recomputed calls from the PCR reads with MiXCR, one row per CDR3 protein. The data hold a few hundred thousand distinct CDR3 sequences, with under 13% observed a single time. Sequencing was performed on PBMCs, taken before TCRalphabeta/CD19-depleted stem cell transplant. The receptor set was obtained from a child less than two years old with acute myeloid leukemia, due to receive a stem cell transplant.

This clonotype has a count of ten or more. V and J are TRBV19 and TRBJ2-5; the match to TRBD2 covers 7 bases. Unmatched junction bases numbered 17, after V lost 3 bases and J lost 4 bases. CDR1 is LNHDA and CDR2 is SQIVND in the germline V gene (reference sequence). This CDR3 comprises 18 residues. CDR3 sequence reads: CASSIQGGITGTIETQYF. The CDR3 DNA reads as TGTGCCAGTAGTATTCAGGGAGGGATCACCGGGACTATAGAGACCCAGTACTTC. Together with reference TRBV19 and TRBJ2-5, the CDR3 gives the full variable domain: DGGITQSPKYLFRKEGQNVTLSCEQNLNHDAMYWYRQDPGQGLRLIYYSQIVNDFQKGDIAEGYSVSREKKESFPLTVTSAQKNPTAFYLCASSIQGGITGTIETQYFGPGTRLLVL.

This clonotype appeared many times. The V call is TRBV12-3 or TRBV12-4, the J call TRBJ2-1; 11 nucleotides align to TRBD2. Trimming took 6 bases from V and 8 from J; bases not matched to a gene: 9. The CDR3 has 15 amino acids. The chain's CDR3 is CASRSSGRYAYEQFF. CDR3 coding DNA: TGTGCCAGCAGATCTAGCGGGAGGTATGCCTATGAGCAGTTCTTC.

There are many counts of this clonotype. This sequence joins TRBV20-1 and TRBJ1-1; D unresolved. The CDR3 is 11 amino acids. Germline loops: CDR1 DFQATT, CDR2 SNEGSKA (reference sequence). Trimming removed 5 bases at V and 2 bases at J, with 6 bases between. CDR3 nucleotides: TGCAGTGCTGCGGATAACACTGAAGCTTTCTTT. It codes for CSAADNTEAFF.

At least ten counts were recorded for this clonotype. V gene TRBV6-5 combines with J gene TRBJ2-5; the match to TRBD1 covers 9 bases. V lost 5 bases, J lost 3 bases, and 4 bases stayed unmatched. The CDR3 runs 14 residues. Looked up from germline, CDR1 is MNHEY and CDR2 is SVGAGI. The chain's CDR3 is CASSLQGAKETQYF. The CDR3 nucleotides read TGTGCCAGCAGTCTACAGGGGGCGAAAGAGACCCAGTACTTC.

This clonotype was observed at least ten times. The V gene is TRBV5-1, the J gene TRBJ1-2; D is unresolved. This CDR3 contains 15 residues. The germline V gene has CDR1 SGHRS and CDR2 YFSETQ. V was cut by 0 bases and J by 4 bases, with 13 bases left in between. The chain's CDR3 is CASSLDLPVAYGYTF. Here the CDR3 DNA reads TGCGCCAGCAGCTTGGACCTTCCAGTAGCCTATGGCTACACCTTC.

The V and J genes are TRBV20-1 and TRBJ1-5; possibly TRBD1 for D (6 bases). Per germline, CDR1 DFQATT and CDR2 SNEGSKA (reference sequence). The CDR3 consists of 13 residues. Trimming stripped 4 bases from V and 0 bases from J, with 7 bases between. CDR3 coding DNA: TGCAGTGCTACAGGGGATAGCAATCAGCCCCAGCATTTT. Translated: CSATGDSNQPQHF.

This clonotype was counted ten times or more. This chain joins TRBV12-3 or TRBV12-4 and TRBJ2-5; 7 bases agree with TRBD1. This CDR3 has 14 amino acids. Trimming took 6 bases from V and 6 from J; bases not matched to a gene: 10. CDR3 DNA sequence: TGTGCCAGCAGCCCAGACAGGGATCGGAAGACCCAGTACTTC. It is translated as CASSPDRDRKTQYF.

This clonotype was detected ten times or more. The CDR3 sequence is CASSYPGYGYTF. CDR3 sequence (DNA): TGTGCCAGCAGCTACCCAGGTTATGGCTACACCTTC. This chain uses TRBV7-9 with TRBJ1-2; D gene ambiguous. V was shortened by 4 bases and J by 5 bases, with 8 bases between the two germline ends. Germline CDR1 SEHNR, CDR2 FQNEAQ (reference sequence). This CDR3 spans 12 amino acids.

V usage is TRBV23-1 and J usage is TRBJ2-7, with D perhaps assigned TRBD1 or TRBD2 (5 bases each). TRBV23-1 is reported as an ORF; its role is uncertain. Trimming removed 2 bases at V and 5 bases at J, with 10 bases between. This CDR3 is 13 amino acids long. DNA for the CDR3: TGCGCCAGCAGTCAAAGAGGGGTGGACGAGCAGTACTTC. The encoded protein is CASSQRGVDEQYF.

A note on this clonotype: This may come from a read error, since a much larger clone is one base off. The chain carries TRBV7-9 and TRBJ2-3; D not certain. Germline V gene data show CDR1 as SEHNR and CDR2 as FQNEAQ (reference sequence). There are 14 residues in the CDR3. Trimming took 10 bases from V and 0 from J, leaving 14 bases between them. CDR3 loop: CATTARESTDTQYF. The CDR3 DNA is TGTGCCACCACCGCCCGCGAAAGCACAGATACGCAGTATTTT. Full variable domain (outside the CDR3, taken from reference TRBV7-9 and TRBJ2-3): DTGVSQNPRHKITKRGQNVTFRCDPISEHNRLYWYRQTLGQGPEFLTYFQNEAQLEKSRLLSDRFSAERPKGSFSTLEIQRTEQGDSAMYLCATTARESTDTQYFGPGTRLTVL.

With respect to this clonotype: This clone may be a read error of a much larger clone one base away. The chain is built from TRBV2 and TRBJ2-7; 7 nucleotides match TRBD2. The germline CDR1 and CDR2 sequences are SNHLY and FYNNEI. Trimming cost V 0 bases and J 3 bases; bases outside gene matches: 5. CDR3 size: 15 residues. Here the CDR3 DNA reads TGTGCCAGCAGTGAAGCGGGGGTAGCGGGCTACGAGCAGTACTTC. Encoded protein: CASSEAGVAGYEQYF.

The sample holds many counts of this clonotype. The chain carries TRBV5-1 and TRBJ1-4, with 7 bases aligning to TRBD1. Germline-derived CDR1 and CDR2 are SGHRS and YFSETQ. The ends lost 4 bases at V and 4 bases at J; junction bases unmatched: 4. The CDR3 spans 14 residues. The CDR3 DNA reads as TGCGCCAGCAGCAACGACAGGGATAATGAAAAACTGTTTTTT. Translated: CASSNDRDNEKLFF.

This clonotype was recorded many times. The chain carries TRBV27 and TRBJ2-1; D might be TRBD2 (5 bases). The CDR3 contains 15 residues. Trimming took off 7 bases at V and 7 bases at J, with 20 bases between the two ends. The germline V gene has CDR1 MNHEY and CDR2 SMNVEV (reference sequence). The CDR3 nucleotides read TGTGCCAGCACCCCCCCTAGCCCGCGGGTTAATGAGCAGTTCTTC. This sequence encodes CASTPPSPRVNEQFF.

This clonotype was counted ten times or more. The genes are TRBV5-1 and TRBJ1-1, with unresolved D. Germline CDR1 is SGHRS and CDR2 is YFSETQ. The CDR3 has 14 amino acids. V gave up 5 bases and J gave up 0 bases, with 11 bases separating them. The DNA for the CDR3 is TGCGCCAGCAGACGGGAGAACATGAACACTGAAGCTTTCTTT. This sequence encodes CASRRENMNTEAFF.

This clonotype was seen at least ten times. This chain connects TRBV5-1 to TRBJ1-1, with 7 bases fitting TRBD1. The CDR3 extends over 15 amino acids. Per germline, CDR1 SGHRS and CDR2 YFSETQ. The junction had 9 bases not matched to a gene; V was cut back by 7 bases and J by 0 bases. CDR3 protein: CASGGGGPLNTEAFF. Here the CDR3 DNA reads TGCGCCAGCGGGGGAGGGGGCCCCTTGAACACTGAAGCTTTCTTT.

This clonotype was counted ten times or more. The J gene is TRBJ2-3, the V gene TRBV20-1; D not certain. Germline CDR1 reads DFQATT; CDR2 reads SNEGSKA (reference sequence). This CDR3 has 15 amino acids. The germline V and J ends were trimmed by 0 bases and 0 bases, with 10 bases remaining between them. CDR3 sequence (DNA): TGCAGTGCTAGAGACGTCGGTGCTAGCACAGATACGCAGTATTTT. Its translation is CSARDVGASTDTQYF.

This clonotype has ten or more counts. This chain joins TRBV12-3 or TRBV12-4 and TRBJ2-3; 9 nucleotides line up with TRBD2. The junction had 11 bases not matched to a gene; V was cut back by 7 bases and J by 3 bases. The CDR3 consists of 16 residues. The CDR3 DNA follows: TGTGCCAGCACCGTATCTAGCGGGGTGCCTACAGATACGCAGTATTTT. Translating it yields CASTVSSGVPTDTQYF.

This clonotype was recorded many times. The rearrangement links TRBV5-1 to TRBJ1-5; TRBD1 agrees at 8 bases. After removal of 0 bases from V and 7 bases from J, the junction contained 3 bases not matched to a gene. From germline, CDR1 is SGHRS and CDR2 YFSETQ. CDR3 size: 14 residues. Here the CDR3 DNA reads TGCGCCAGCAGCTTGGCACAGGGGGGACAGCCCCAGCATTTT. This translates into CASSLAQGGQPQHF.

This clonotype was seen at least ten times. The CDR3 loop is CASRPGVGNQPQHF. The CDR3 coding sequence is TGCGCCAGCAGACCCGGGGTGGGCAATCAGCCCCAGCATTTT. V is TRBV4-1 and J is TRBJ1-5; D unclear. The V gene's germline CDR1 is MGHRA and CDR2 YSYEKL. Trimming cost V 6 bases and J 2 bases, with 11 bases left between them. The CDR3 is 14 residues long.

This clonotype was recorded a few times. This chain uses TRBV20-1 with TRBJ2-7, with 13 bases aligning to TRBD2. V trimming: 6 bases; J trimming: 4 bases; junction bases outside the gene matches: 15. Germline assignment: CDR1 DFQATT and CDR2 SNEGSKA (reference sequence). This CDR3 has 17 residues. CDR3 nucleotide sequence: TGCAGTGCCCGGACTAGCGGGAGCTACCTTAGAACTTACGAGCAGTACTTC. Translated: CSARTSGSYLRTYEQYF.

This clonotype was seen ten or more times. The chain combines TRBV20-1 with TRBJ2-1, with 9 bases lining up with TRBD2. The CDR3 consists of 16 residues. Germline CDR1 and CDR2: DFQATT and SNEGSKA (reference sequence). The V gene end was trimmed by 0 bases and the J gene end by 6 bases; junction bases not matched to a gene: 9. The CDR3 DNA reads as TGCAGTGCTAGAGATCGGGGTAGCGGGAGCATCAATGAGCAGTTCTTC. It translates to CSARDRGSGSINEQFF.

This clonotype was seen ten or more times. Mismatch with germline at one junction end may stem from a read error. V gene TRBV7-7 combines with J gene TRBJ2-5; TRBD1 matches 9 bases. The CDR3 spans 18 residues. Germline assignment: CDR1 SSHAT and CDR2 FNYEAQ (reference sequence). The CDR3 bases are TGTGCTAGCAGCTTAGAGAGACCCGGGACAGGGCCGCAAGAGACCCAGTACTTC. It translates to CASSLERPGTGPQETQYF. Drawing the rest from reference TRBV7-7 and TRBJ2-5, the complete variable domain is GAGVSQSPRYKVTKRGQDVTLRCDPISSHATLYWYQQALGQGPEFLTYFNYEAQPDKSGLPSDRFSAERPEGSISTLTIQRTEQRDSAMYRCASSLERPGTGPQETQYFGPGTRLLVL.

Many counts were recorded for this clonotype. The gene calls are TRBV5-1 and TRBJ2-1; a possible D gene is TRBD1 (5 bases). Germline CDR1 reads SGHRS; CDR2 reads YFSETQ. The CDR3 spans 12 residues. The V gene lost 8 bases and the J gene lost 5 bases, with 11 bases spanning the gap. CDR3 sequence (DNA): TGCGCCAGTAGACAGTCTAACAATGAGCAGTTCTTC. Protein product: CASRQSNNEQFF.

Many counts were recorded for this clonotype. V is TRBV12-3 or TRBV12-4 and J is TRBJ1-2, with D uncertain. The V end was cut by 2 bases, the J end by 7 bases, with 14 bases between. The CDR3 loop spans 14 amino acids. The CDR3 nucleotides read TGTGCCAGCAGTTTAAGCCACCTGAGCTCTGGCTACACCTTC. Its protein product is CASSLSHLSSGYTF.

Comment on this clonotype: A read error is possible here, since a much larger clone lies one base away. V and J are TRBV11-2 and TRBJ1-2; possible D gene TRBD1, 6 bases. The CDR3 loop spans 13 amino acids. Germline loops: CDR1 SGHAT, CDR2 FQNNGV. Deletions cut 1 base from V and 8 bases from J, with 11 bases between. CDR3 nucleotide sequence: TGTGCCAGCAGCTTAGGGGGGAGGGGGGGCTACACCTTC. Residues: CASSLGGRGGYTF.

This clonotype was seen a few times. The chain uses TRBV7-8 and TRBJ2-7, with D hard to call. CDR1 and CDR2 (germline): SGHVS, FQNEAQ. Trimming left V 1 base short and J 5 bases short, with 15 bases between. The CDR3 is 15 residues long. CDR3 region: CASSLVGMGRDEQYF. The DNA for the CDR3 is TGTGCCAGCAGCTTAGTGGGGATGGGTCGTGACGAGCAGTACTTC.

This clonotype was observed at least ten times. The CDR3 nucleotides read TGTGCCAGCAGCGTAAAGACTAGCGGCATCTACAATGAGCAGTTCTTC. Translation gives CASSVKTSGIYNEQFF. The chain recombines TRBV9 with TRBJ2-1, with 9 bases fitting TRBD2. J gave up 3 bases and V 1 base, and 5 bases lay outside the gene matches. CDR1 SGDLS and CDR2 YYNGEE come from the germline V gene. This CDR3 region has 16 residues. The full variable domain, with the rest looked up from reference TRBV9 and TRBJ2-1, is DSGVTQTPKHLITATGQRVTLRCSPRSGDLSVYWYQQSLDQGLQFLIQYYNGEERAKGNILERFSAQQFPDLHSELNLSSLELGDSALYFCASSVKTSGIYNEQFFGPGTRLTVL.

This clonotype occurred many times. A junction boundary mismatches the germline segment, possibly from a read error. The V call is TRBV4-2, the J call TRBJ2-7; 9 nucleotides line up with TRBD2. Germline loops: CDR1 LGHNA, CDR2 YNFKEQ. CDR3 length: 17 residues. CDR3 residues: CASSQVSTSGSSYEQYF. The CDR3 DNA reads as TGTGCCAGCAGTCAAGTCTCGACTAGCGGAAGCTCCTACGAGCAGTACTTC.

This clonotype was counted many times. The chain joins TRBV20-1 to TRBJ2-3; D unclear. The CDR3 totals 12 residues. CDR1 DFQATT and CDR2 SNEGSKA come from the germline V gene (reference sequence). The V end lost 6 bases, the J end lost 1 base, and 8 bases lay between the germline ends. The CDR3 spells CSANLGTDTQYF. In DNA, the CDR3 is TGCAGTGCCAACTTAGGCACAGATACGCAGTATTTT.